Below are 27 T cell receptor beta chains sequenced from a single sample in a study of blood T cell repertoires in COVID-19. Method: immunoSEQ multiplex PCR; TCRdb's copy keeps in-frame clones and lacks some. The top ten hold approximately 10% of the sample, which has about 390,000 clones, approximately 87% seen once. Input material: PBMCs or T cells enriched from blood (not recorded which). These receptors were obtained from a woman in her 50s who had recovered from COVID-19.

This chain joins TRBV5-1 and TRBJ1-4, with unresolved D. The CDR3 spans 15 residues. Germline V CDR1 and CDR2: SGHRS, YFSETQ. V was trimmed by 0 bases and J by 5 bases, leaving 11 bases between them. The CDR3 loop reads CASSLVAGRNEKLFF. In nucleotides, the CDR3 is TGCGCCAGCAGCTTGGTGGCAGGAAGAAATGAAAAACTGTTTTTT.

This chain links TRBV9 with TRBJ2-5; D may be TRBD1 (6 bases). The germline CDR1 and CDR2 sequences are SGDLS and YYNGEE. The CDR3 is made up of 15 amino acids. Trimming removed 1 base at V and 5 bases at J, with 15 bases between. In DNA form, the CDR3 reads TGTGCCAGCAGCGTATCAGGGGCCCATCGGGAGACCCAGTACTTC. Amino acids: CASSVSGAHRETQYF.

This clone was seen a single time. The chain carries TRBV7-9 and TRBJ1-2; TRBD1 matches at 8 bases. V lost 5 bases, J lost 2 bases, and 4 bases stayed unmatched. The CDR3 is 14 amino acids. Germline V lookup: CDR1 SEHNR, CDR2 FQNEAQ (reference sequence). In DNA, the CDR3 is TGTGCCAGCAGCATGGGACAGGAAAACTATGGCTACACCTTC. This translates into CASSMGQENYGYTF.

The rearrangement links TRBV28 to TRBJ2-1, with D tentatively TRBD2 (5 bases). This CDR3 is 14 amino acids long. V was pared by 7 bases and J by 7 bases, with 17 bases between. Per the germline V gene, CDR1 is MDHEN and CDR2 is SYDVKM. CDR3: CASNQELRVNEQFF. In DNA, the CDR3 is TGTGCCAGCAACCAGGAGTTGAGGGTTAATGAGCAGTTCTTC.

The chain's CDR3 is CASSQSWRDSEAFF. CDR3 sequence (DNA): TGTGCCAGCAGCCAATCCTGGCGGGACTCTGAAGCTTTCTTT. This rearrangement joins TRBV3-1 (or the pseudogene TRBV3-2) to TRBJ1-1; perhaps TRBD1 as D (5 bases). Between the trimmed V and J ends, which lost 2 bases and 6 bases, there was a span of 13 bases. From germline, CDR1 is LGHDT and CDR2 YNNKEL (reference sequence). This CDR3 is built from 14 residues.

The chain is built from TRBV5-4 and TRBJ2-3, with D tentatively TRBD1 (5 bases). The ends were cut back, 4 bases at V and 0 bases at J, with 18 bases in the middle. This CDR3 region has 17 residues. From germline, CDR1 is SGHNT and CDR2 YYREEE (reference sequence). CDR3 loop: CASSPPTGSASTDTQYF. The CDR3, as DNA: TGTGCCAGCAGCCCCCCCACAGGATCCGCTAGCACAGATACGCAGTATTTT.

V is TRBV30 and J is TRBJ2-7; 9 bases line up with TRBD1. The length of the CDR3 is 16 residues. V trimming: 1 base; J trimming: 2 bases; junction bases outside the gene matches: 9. CDR1 and CDR2 (germline): GTSNPN, SVGIG (reference sequence). CDR3 region: CAWSAYRGPNTYEQYF. CDR3 nucleotides: TGTGCCTGGAGTGCATACAGGGGGCCAAACACCTACGAGCAGTACTTC.

The chain employs TRBV3-1 (or the pseudogene TRBV3-2) and TRBJ2-3; TRBD2 agrees at 7 bases. Germline values: CDR1 LGHDT, CDR2 YNNKEL (reference sequence). CDR3 length: 16 residues. V dropped 4 bases and J dropped 4; count of bases not matched to a gene: 11. CDR3 nucleotide sequence: TGTGCCAGCAGCCGAAGGACTAGTCTTATCGCAGATACGCAGTATTTT. It translates to CASSRRTSLIADTQYF.

The chain links TRBV11-2 to TRBJ1-6; tentatively, D is TRBD1 (6 bases). The length of the CDR3 is 14 residues. Germline V lookup: CDR1 SGHAT, CDR2 FQNNGV. Trimming cost V 6 bases and J 10 bases, with 16 bases left between them. CDR3 coding DNA: TGTGCCAGCAGGGGCCGGGACACCGGCTCACCCCTCCACTTT. It codes for CASRGRDTGSPLHF.

The chain is built from TRBV28 and TRBJ1-1; perhaps TRBD1 as D (6 bases). The CDR3 runs to 14 residues. The germline CDR1 and CDR2 sequences are MDHEN and SYDVKM. V lost 2 bases to trimming and J lost 11 bases, with 18 bases between them. The CDR3 sequence is CASSLIGGQTHAFF. DNA for the CDR3: TGTGCCAGCAGTTTAATAGGCGGACAGACCCACGCTTTCTTT.

This clone has just one count. The chain couples TRBV12-3 or TRBV12-4 to TRBJ1-1, with D uncertain. With 10 bases removed from V and 1 base from J, the gap between germline ends came to 13 bases. The CDR3 consists of 13 residues. The CDR3 region is CATVKRENTEAFF. DNA for the CDR3: TGTGCCACCGTCAAAAGAGAGAACACTGAAGCTTTCTTT.

The chain is built from TRBV7-3 and TRBJ2-1; 9 positions agree with TRBD1. Trimming cost V 2 bases and J 10 bases; bases outside gene matches: 6. Germline loops: CDR1 SGHTA, CDR2 FQGTGA. The CDR3 contains 14 residues. The CDR3 DNA follows: TGTGCCAGCAGCTTAGTGGGTGGGACAGGGGAGCAGTTCTTC. The encoded protein is CASSLVGGTGEQFF.

This clone was found once. This chain's CDR3 is CASSFLEGGLRETQYF. The CDR3 nucleotides are TGTGCCAGCAGCTTTCTTGAGGGGGGGCTCCGAGAGACCCAGTACTTC. The gene calls are TRBV5-6 and TRBJ2-5, with a weak D call TRBD2 (7 bases). CDR3 length: 16 amino acids. Germline V lookup: CDR1 SGHDT, CDR2 YYEEEE. V was trimmed by 2 bases and J by 4 bases, leaving 18 bases between them.

This clone was detected once. This chain joins TRBV7-8 and TRBJ1-1; TRBD1 is a possible D gene (5 bases). V was clipped by 4 bases and J by 1 base, with 10 bases between them. CDR1 and CDR2 (germline): SGHVS, FQNEAQ. This CDR3 comprises 14 residues. The CDR3 sequence is CASSSLRGNTEAFF. CDR3 sequence (DNA): TGTGCCAGCAGCTCCCTAAGGGGGAACACTGAAGCTTTCTTT.

The CDR3 reads CASSSGTGGEKLFF. CDR3 DNA sequence: TGTGCCAGCAGCTCCGGGACAGGGGGCGAAAAACTGTTTTTT. The chain is built from TRBV7-9 and TRBJ1-4; 12 nucleotides agree with TRBD1. CDR3 length: 14 residues. Germline loops: CDR1 SEHNR, CDR2 FQNEAQ (reference sequence). Trimming cost V 4 bases and J 8 bases; bases outside gene matches: 2.

This chain links TRBV21-1 with TRBJ1-1; the DNA was not compared with TRBD1, the D call given in the table. TRBV21-1 is tagged as a pseudogene. The CDR3 sequence is 15 residues long. The CDR3: CASSKQNRGETEAFF. CDR3 sequence (DNA): TGTGCCAGCAGCAAACAAAACAGGGGAGAAACTGAAGCTTTCTTT.

The chain joins TRBV28 to TRBJ1-6, with a weak D call TRBD1 (6 bases). This CDR3 has 16 residues. Trimming left V 4 bases short and J 6 bases short, with 16 bases between. Germline CDR1 and CDR2: MDHEN and SYDVKM. The DNA of the CDR3 is TGTGCCAGCAGTTCGCCGACAGGCTTGTTTAATTCACCCCTCCACTTT. Encoded protein: CASSSPTGLFNSPLHF.

The chain joins TRBV7-2 to TRBJ1-1; possible D gene TRBD1, 5 bases. Trimming shortened V by 1 base and J by 11 bases, and 11 bases separated the two germline ends. CDR1 is SGHTA and CDR2 is FQGNSA in the germline V gene. The CDR3 is 12 amino acids. Here the CDR3 DNA reads TGTGCCAGCAGCTTAGGCATCGGGGGGGCTTTCTTT. It specifies CASSLGIGGAFF.

V gene TRBV10-3 combines with J gene TRBJ1-3; D might be TRBD1 (6 bases). V lost 11 bases to trimming and J lost 0 bases, with 11 bases between them. The V gene's germline CDR1 is ENHRY and CDR2 SYGVKD. The CDR3 loop spans 13 amino acids. CDR3: CAAQGNSGNTIYF. In nucleotides, the CDR3 is TGTGCCGCCCAGGGGAACTCTGGAAACACCATATATTTT.

This clone appeared once. The gene calls are TRBV28 and TRBJ2-2, with 8 bases fitting TRBD1. V shed 6 bases, J shed 4 bases, and the junction held 7 bases outside the gene matches. CDR1 and CDR2 (germline): MDHEN, SYDVKM. The CDR3 contains 15 residues. CDR3 protein: CASSQDRVGTGELFF. The CDR3 DNA reads as TGTGCCAGCAGCCAGGACAGGGTCGGCACCGGGGAGCTGTTTTTT.

V gene TRBV7-6 combines with J gene TRBJ2-7, with a possible D match to TRBD1 (6 bases). The CDR3 is made up of 14 amino acids. The germline CDR1 and CDR2 sequences are SGHVS and FNYEAQ. The germline V and J ends were trimmed by 1 base and 5 bases, with 12 bases remaining between them. The CDR3 here is CASSLGDGGNEQYF. CDR3 bases: TGTGCCAGCAGCTTAGGGGATGGGGGCAACGAGCAGTACTTC.

The gene calls are TRBV18 and TRBJ2-3; 9 bases match TRBD2. Germline-derived CDR1 and CDR2 are KGHSH and LQKENI. This CDR3 contains 16 residues. With 3 bases clipped from V and 5 bases from J, the junction kept 9 bases outside the gene matches. The CDR3 sequence: CASSPGSGGGEDTQYF. CDR3 sequence (DNA): TGTGCCAGCTCACCGGGTAGCGGGGGTGGTGAAGATACGCAGTATTTT.

The chain employs TRBV6-5 and TRBJ1-1; TRBD1 agrees at 9 bases. Unmatched junction bases numbered 9, after V lost 4 bases and J lost 6 bases. CDR1 is MNHEY and CDR2 is SVGAGI in the germline V gene. The CDR3 runs 15 residues. The CDR3 region is CASSSVAGQGAEAFF. The DNA for the CDR3 is TGTGCCAGCAGTTCCGTAGCGGGACAGGGTGCTGAAGCTTTCTTT.

This rearrangement joins TRBV4-3 to TRBJ1-4, with D unresolved. V was pared by 2 bases and J by 0 bases, with 7 bases between. The CDR3 covers 15 residues. CDR1 and CDR2 (germline): LGHNA, YSLEER. This chain's CDR3 is CASSQYGATNEKLFF. The DNA for the CDR3 is TGCGCCAGCAGCCAATACGGGGCAACTAATGAAAAACTGTTTTTT.

The CDR3 DNA follows: TGTGCCAGCAGTATCGACAGATCAAATCAGCCCCAGCATTTT. It yields the protein CASSIDRSNQPQHF. The chain uses TRBV7-8 and TRBJ1-5; weak D call: TRBD1 (5 bases). The CDR3 consists of 14 residues. Looked up from germline, CDR1 is SGHVS and CDR2 is FQNEAQ. The V end was cut by 6 bases, the J end by 4 bases, with 13 bases between.

The CDR3 DNA is TGTGCCAGCAGTTTACTGGGGGCTTACACTGAAGCTTTCTTT. The encoded protein is CASSLLGAYTEAFF. The rearrangement joins TRBV27 to TRBJ1-1, with D perhaps matching TRBD1 (6 bases). This CDR3 is built from 14 residues. Looked up from germline, CDR1 is MNHEY and CDR2 is SMNVEV (reference sequence). With 2 bases removed from V and 3 bases from J, the gap between germline ends came to 10 bases.

V gene TRBV5-1 combines with J gene TRBJ2-3; no clear D gene. The CDR3 is made up of 13 amino acids. Germline lookup yields CDR1 SGHRS and CDR2 YFSETQ. V was trimmed by 1 base and J by 4 bases, leaving 7 bases between them. The CDR3 region has the DNA TGCGCCAGCAGCTTGTTCTCTGCAGATACGCAGTATTTT. Its translation is CASSLFSADTQYF.